The 29 T cell receptor beta chains given below trace back to one sample, sequenced in a study of blood T cell repertoires in COVID-19. Using immunoSEQ multiplex PCR, the repertoire was profiled, and TCRdb retains in-frame clones only, with some absent. The table shows roughly 97,000 clones, with approximately 76% occurring only once. The sequenced sample consisted of peripheral blood. The receptors shown here come from a man in his 70s with acute or convalescent COVID-19.

The chain links TRBV5-1 to TRBJ2-1; 10 bases match TRBD1. After removal of 3 bases from V and 6 bases from J, the junction contained 6 bases not matched to a gene. This CDR3 has 15 amino acids. Germline CDR1 reads SGHRS; CDR2 reads YFSETQ. The CDR3 protein is CASSSGQGFGNEQFF. Written as DNA, the CDR3 is TGCGCCAGCAGCTCGGGACAGGGGTTCGGCAATGAGCAGTTCTTC.

The CDR3 loop reads CASSVEPGLADTYEQYF. CDR3 nucleotides: TGTGCCAGCAGCGTAGAGCCGGGACTAGCGGATACCTACGAGCAGTACTTC. The rearrangement links TRBV9 to TRBJ2-7, with TRBD2 matching over 11 bases. The junction had 7 bases not matched to a gene; V was cut back by 0 bases and J by 2 bases. The CDR3 length is 17 residues. Germline V lookup: CDR1 SGDLS, CDR2 YYNGEE.

The table lists this clone with a count of one. The chain employs TRBV27 and TRBJ1-1, with 7 bases fitting TRBD1. CDR3 length equals 13 residues. In germline, CDR1 is MNHEY, CDR2 SMNVEV (reference sequence). V shed 2 bases and J 6 bases; nucleotides not matched to a gene: 3. In nucleotides, the CDR3 is TGTGCCAGCAGTTTAAGGGGGCAAGCTGAAGCTTTCTTT. It specifies CASSLRGQAEAFF.

J is TRBJ1-1 and V is TRBV7-3, with D perhaps TRBD1 (5 bases). This CDR3 is 13 amino acids long. V gave up 1 base and J gave up 5 bases, with 8 bases separating them. Germline lookup yields CDR1 SGHTA and CDR2 FQGTGA. The CDR3 sequence is CASSLSRETEAFF. Here the CDR3 DNA reads TGTGCCAGCAGCTTAAGCAGGGAAACTGAAGCTTTCTTT. Looking up the rest from reference TRBV7-3 and TRBJ1-1 gives the full variable domain: GAGVSQTPSNKVTEKGKYVELRCDPISGHTALYWYRQSLGQGPEFLIYFQGTGAADDSGLPNDRFFAVRPEGSVSTLKIQRTERGDSAVYLCASSLSRETEAFFGQGTRLTVV.

The chain couples TRBV6-5 to TRBJ1-1; a weak D match, TRBD1 (5 bases). Looked up from germline, CDR1 is MNHEY and CDR2 is SVGAGI. This CDR3 spans 14 amino acids. V lost 0 bases, J lost 2 bases, and 7 bases lay in between. CDR3 DNA: TGTGCCAGCAGTTACTCAAGGGGCAACACTGAAGCTTTCTTT. This translates into CASSYSRGNTEAFF.

The V gene is TRBV5-1, the J gene TRBJ2-3, with 8 bases that match TRBD2. This CDR3 comprises 13 residues. Germline V gene sequence: CDR1 SGHRS, CDR2 YFSETQ. V lost 4 bases, J lost 6 bases, and 4 bases stayed unmatched. The CDR3 sequence is CASSGTRTDTQYF. The CDR3 DNA reads TGCGCCAGCAGCGGGACTAGGACGGATACGCAGTATTTT.

This chain's CDR3 is CASSSPSGRGTGELFF. The CDR3 coding sequence is TGTGCCAGCAGCTCGCCTAGCGGGAGAGGAACCGGGGAGCTGTTTTTT. The J gene is TRBJ2-2, the V gene TRBV7-9, with 10 bases aligning to TRBD2. CDR1 and CDR2 from the germline V gene are SEHNR and FQNEAQ (reference sequence). The length of the CDR3 is 16 residues. V was pared by 4 bases and J by 5 bases, with 7 bases of the junction left unmatched.

The chain couples TRBV5-1 to TRBJ1-3, with D perhaps matching TRBD1 (5 bases). The germline V and J ends were trimmed by 1 base and 0 bases, with 14 bases remaining between them. The V gene's germline CDR1 is SGHRS and CDR2 YFSETQ. CDR3 length equals 17 residues. CDR3 nucleotide sequence: TGCGCCAGCAGCTTGAAGACGGCGGGGGGCTCTGGAAACACCATATATTTT. As protein: CASSLKTAGGSGNTIYF.

This clone was recorded once. The chain links TRBV3-1 (or the pseudogene TRBV3-2) to TRBJ1-1; D perhaps matches TRBD1 (5 bases). This CDR3 contains 14 residues. Germline lookup yields CDR1 LGHDT and CDR2 YNNKEL (reference sequence). V was pared by 6 bases and J by 1 base, with 12 bases between. CDR3 protein: CASSYHTGNTEAFF. CDR3 DNA sequence: TGTGCCAGCAGTTACCATACAGGGAACACTGAAGCTTTCTTT.

The CDR3 coding sequence is TGTGCCAGCAGCCAAACGAAGACAGGGTACTATGGCTACACCTTC. This sequence encodes CASSQTKTGYYGYTF. The chain uses TRBV14 and TRBJ1-2, with 7 bases matching TRBD1. This CDR3 comprises 15 residues. The germline V gene encodes CDR1 SGHDN and CDR2 FVKESK. V shed 2 bases, J shed 3 bases, and the junction held 6 bases outside the gene matches.

The chain uses TRBV7-9 and TRBJ2-7, with D unresolved. This CDR3 is built from 11 residues. Trimming left V 5 bases short and J 7 bases short, with 9 bases between. Germline V gene data show CDR1 as SEHNR and CDR2 as FQNEAQ (reference sequence). CDR3 protein: CASSRDGEQYF. Here the CDR3 DNA reads TGTGCCAGCAGCCGAGACGGGGAGCAGTACTTC.

The CDR3 DNA is TGTGCCACCAGTGATTTTTCCCGCGCAGGGGCCTTTAAGCTGTTTTTT. Amino acid sequence: CATSDFSRAGAFKLFF. The chain carries TRBV24-1 and TRBJ2-2; a weak D match, TRBD1 (6 bases). The CDR3 has 16 amino acids. Trimming took 1 base from V and 12 from J, leaving 20 bases between them. CDR1 is KGHDR and CDR2 is SFDVKD in the germline V gene.

The chain joins TRBV9 to TRBJ2-2; D unresolved. The length of the CDR3 is 13 residues. The V gene lost 0 bases and the J gene lost 6 bases, with 6 bases spanning the gap. CDR1 is SGDLS and CDR2 is YYNGEE in the germline V gene. CDR3 DNA: TGTGCCAGCAGCGTAGCTACGCCCGGGGAGCTGTTTTTT. Translating gives CASSVATPGELFF.

The chain couples TRBV19 to TRBJ1-1; D is unresolved. Trimming cost V 5 bases and J 0 bases, with 10 bases left between them. In germline, CDR1 is LNHDA, CDR2 SQIVND (reference sequence). The length of the CDR3 is 14 residues. The CDR3: CASSPTLMNTEAFF. The CDR3 DNA sequence: TGTGCCAGTAGTCCGACACTGATGAACACTGAAGCTTTCTTT.

The table lists this clone with a count of one. V gene TRBV19 combines with J gene TRBJ1-5; the D gene is possibly TRBD1 (6 bases). The J call may be incorrect, as the DNA end agrees better with TRBJ2-3. CDR3 length: 15 amino acids. CDR1 is LNHDA, CDR2 SQIVND, per germline (reference sequence). In DNA form, the CDR3 reads TGTGCCAGTAGTATCTCCGGACAGAACAATCAGCCCCAGTATTTT. It yields the protein CASSISGQNNQPQYF.

With regard to this clone: A much larger clone differs from this one at a single base, so this may be a read error. The J gene is TRBJ2-2, the V gene TRBV29-1, with D unclear. The CDR3 covers 15 residues. In germline, CDR1 is SQVTM, CDR2 ANQGSEA. V was pared by 5 bases and J by 0 bases, with 13 bases between. The chain's CDR3 is CSVNGQTSNTGELFF. In nucleotides, the CDR3 is TGCAGCGTTAATGGGCAGACCTCGAACACCGGGGAGCTGTTTTTT.

This clone was picked up a small number of times. The genes are TRBV9 and TRBJ2-5, with D perhaps TRBD2 (6 bases). Deletions cut 0 bases from V and 2 bases from J, with 11 bases between. CDR1 and CDR2 from the germline V gene are SGDLS and YYNGEE. The CDR3 sequence is 15 residues long. The CDR3: CASSVVAGLQETQYF. CDR3 nucleotides: TGTGCCAGCAGCGTAGTGGCGGGGCTTCAAGAGACCCAGTACTTC.

In its sample, this clone was seen once. The V and J genes are TRBV9 and TRBJ2-3; 10 bases align to TRBD2. Germline loops: CDR1 SGDLS, CDR2 YYNGEE. The CDR3 spans 16 residues. Trimming took 4 bases from V and 3 from J; bases not matched to a gene: 8. CDR3 bases: TGTGCCAGCAGCTACCAAGCGGGGGGGGTTACAGATACGCAGTATTTT. Its protein product is CASSYQAGGVTDTQYF.

The CDR3 nucleotides are TGTGCCTGGAGTGTATCCGGGGGGGCGGGTAATGAGCAGTTCTTC. This gives the protein CAWSVSGGAGNEQFF. J is TRBJ2-1 and V is TRBV30; TRBD2 aligns across 8 bases. The CDR3 is 15 residues long. Germline V CDR1 and CDR2: GTSNPN, SVGIG (reference sequence). The trim removed 0 bases at V and 7 bases at J, leaving 8 bases unmatched.

This clone was picked up a small number of times. CDR3 sequence (DNA): TGTGCCAGCTCATCACGACAGGGGGCTGGAAACACCATATATTTT. Translation gives CASSSRQGAGNTIYF. This chain links TRBV18 with TRBJ1-3, with 9 bases matching TRBD1. The V segment lost 5 bases and the J segment 2 bases; nucleotides outside the gene matches: 4. The CDR3 contains 15 residues. CDR1 and CDR2 (germline): KGHSH, LQKENI.

The V and J genes are TRBV5-6 and TRBJ1-2, with a weak D call TRBD1 (6 bases). Looked up from germline, CDR1 is SGHDT and CDR2 is YYEEEE. The CDR3 length is 14 residues. With 6 bases removed from V and 3 bases from J, the gap between germline ends came to 15 bases. The CDR3 spells CASKIQGYDYGYTF. CDR3 in DNA: TGTGCCAGCAAGATACAGGGATACGACTATGGCTACACCTTC.

The chain couples TRBV5-6 to TRBJ1-1; D perhaps matches TRBD1 (6 bases). CDR3 length: 14 amino acids. Germline-derived CDR1 and CDR2 are SGHDT and YYEEEE. V lost 4 bases, J lost 0 bases, and 10 bases lay in between. The CDR3 DNA reads as TGTGCCAGCAGCGCCGGACAGCTGAACACTGAAGCTTTCTTT. This codes for CASSAGQLNTEAFF.

This chain uses TRBV4-2 with TRBJ1-4; a weak D match, TRBD1 (5 bases). The V end was cut by 1 base, the J end by 12 bases, with 15 bases between. The CDR3 length is 14 residues. CDR1 is LGHNA, CDR2 YNFKEQ, per germline. The CDR3 coding sequence is TGTGCCAGCAGCCAAGGGGGCGCATCGGCGGAACTGTTTTTT. Translated, it gives CASSQGGASAELFF.

This chain links TRBV11-2 with TRBJ1-1, with TRBD1 matching 8 bases. The V segment lost 5 bases and the J segment 12 bases; nucleotides outside the gene matches: 11. The germline V gene has CDR1 SGHAT and CDR2 FQNNGV. CDR3 length: 13 residues. CDR3 coding DNA: TGTGCCAGCAGCCTCCACTTGGACAGGGAAACTTTCTTT. Encoded protein: CASSLHLDRETFF.

The genes are TRBV27 and TRBJ1-5, with TRBD1 matching 9 bases. Germline loops: CDR1 MNHEY, CDR2 SMNVEV (reference sequence). This CDR3 region has 13 residues. V shed 6 bases and J 5 bases; nucleotides not matched to a gene: 2. The DNA of the CDR3 is TGTGCCAGCAGGAGGACAGGGGATCAGCCCCAGCATTTT. This codes for CASRRTGDQPQHF.

The chain joins TRBV6-5 to TRBJ2-1; maybe TRBD2 (6 bases). V was pared by 6 bases and J by 1 base, with 13 bases between. The CDR3 spans 15 residues. Germline values: CDR1 MNHEY, CDR2 SVGAGI. CDR3 loop: CASSPGSGSYNEQFF. DNA for the CDR3: TGTGCCAGCAGCCCCGGGAGTGGATCCTACAATGAGCAGTTCTTC.

The chain is built from TRBV9 and TRBJ2-2; D possibly corresponds to TRBD2 (6 bases). Germline V CDR1 and CDR2: SGDLS, YYNGEE. V was pared by 2 bases and J by 2 bases, with 7 bases between. This CDR3 contains 14 residues. CDR3 sequence: CASSVGGNTGELFF. Here the CDR3 DNA reads TGTGCCAGCAGCGTGGGGGGAAACACCGGGGAGCTGTTTTTT.

The chain combines TRBV28 with TRBJ1-1; possible D gene TRBD1, 5 bases. Trimming pared 6 bases from V and 1 base from J, leaving 12 bases between. The CDR3 is made up of 14 amino acids. Germline V CDR1 and CDR2: MDHEN, SYDVKM. DNA of the CDR3: TGTGCCAGCAGGTCGACAGCCGAGAACACTGAAGCTTTCTTT. Translated, it gives CASRSTAENTEAFF.

The chain employs TRBV7-9 and TRBJ1-1; TRBD1 matches at 8 bases. V trimming: 5 bases; J trimming: 3 bases; junction bases outside the gene matches: 17. The CDR3 is 18 residues long. Germline CDR1 and CDR2: SEHNR and FQNEAQ (reference sequence). CDR3 DNA: TGTGCCAGCAGCCACCCAACAGGGGGACCCGGCCACTACACTGAAGCTTTCTTT. Translated, it gives CASSHPTGGPGHYTEAFF.